This entry features one T cell receptor (beta chain) sequence. This record comes from a study of shared clonotypes between healthy human individuals. Libraries were prepared by immunoSEQ multiplex PCR; TCRdb keeps only in-frame clonotypes and omits some of them. The table records about 1.1 million clones, about 72% of them present only once. Trimming took 3 bases from V and 9 from J; bases not matched to a gene: 5. Germline CDR1 SGHTA, CDR2 FQGNSA. The CDR3 totals 13 residues. The chain is built from TRBV7-2 and TRBJ1-5, with 7 nucleotides matching TRBD1. Sequencing was performed on memory CD4+ T cells from PBMCs. Subset denoted: CD45RA-negative fraction. The receptor's source is a young man in good health. Some clones in this sample may be carry-over from other donors' samples. The CDR3 sequence: CASSFDRERPQHF. For the CDR3, the DNA is TGTGCCAGCAGCTTCGACAGGGAGCGGCCCCAGCATTTT.